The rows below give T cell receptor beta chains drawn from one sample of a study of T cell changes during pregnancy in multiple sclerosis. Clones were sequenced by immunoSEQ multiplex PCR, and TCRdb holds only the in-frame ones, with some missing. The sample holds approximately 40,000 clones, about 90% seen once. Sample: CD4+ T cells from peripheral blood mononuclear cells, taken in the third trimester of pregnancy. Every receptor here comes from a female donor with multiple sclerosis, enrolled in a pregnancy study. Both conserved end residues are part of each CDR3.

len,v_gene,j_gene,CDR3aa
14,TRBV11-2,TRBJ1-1,CASSLPSLITEAFF
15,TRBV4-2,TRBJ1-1,CASSQATAGNTEAFF
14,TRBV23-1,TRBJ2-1,CASSLKQPYNEQFF
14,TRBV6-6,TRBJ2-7,CASSYDSHPHEQYF
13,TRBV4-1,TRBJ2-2,CASSQRVTGELFF
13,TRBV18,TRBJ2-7,CASSPPAAVEQYF
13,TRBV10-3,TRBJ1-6,CAIRGQGNSPLHF
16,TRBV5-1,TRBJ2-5,CASSLFSGGTQETQYF
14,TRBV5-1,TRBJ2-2,CASSWTANTGELFF
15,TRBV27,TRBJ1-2,CASWAGGRVNYGYTF
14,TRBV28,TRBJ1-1,CASSSTGPWTEAFF
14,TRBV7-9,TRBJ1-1,CASSSGTGKAEAFF
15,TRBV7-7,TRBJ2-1,CASSQGSGSDNEQFF
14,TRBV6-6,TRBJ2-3,CASSLGAGTDTQYF
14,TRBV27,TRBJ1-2,CASSLTRDGYGYTF
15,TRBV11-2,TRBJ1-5,CASSLDGGSNQPQHF
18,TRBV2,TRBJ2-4,CASREVQQGIGAKNIQYF
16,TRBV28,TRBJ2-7,CASSLSPGQGAYEQYF
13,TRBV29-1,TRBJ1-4,CSADTGANEKLFF
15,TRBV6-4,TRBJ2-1,CASSDSAWRAHEQFF
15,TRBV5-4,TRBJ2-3,CASSFGRSSSDTQYF
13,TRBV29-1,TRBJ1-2,CSVDGTGGPGYTF
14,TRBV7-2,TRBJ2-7,CASSLVRRESEQYF
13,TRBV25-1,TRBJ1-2,CASSEPTGYGYTF
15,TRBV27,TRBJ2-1,CASSLGRGMDYEQFF
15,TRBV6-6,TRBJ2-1,CASSLAASSYNEQFF
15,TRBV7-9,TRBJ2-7,CASRPTAPSVFGQYF
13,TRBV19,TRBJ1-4,CASSSATNEKLFF
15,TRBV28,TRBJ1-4,CASSVRQATNEKLFF
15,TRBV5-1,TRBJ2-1,CASSLVPGTHNEQFF
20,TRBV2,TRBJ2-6,CASSRGGTSGRGSGANVLTF
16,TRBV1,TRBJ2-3,CTSSVWDITNTDTQYF
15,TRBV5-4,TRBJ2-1,CASSLEPFDYNEQFF
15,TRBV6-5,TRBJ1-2,CASSYQDSLNYGYTF
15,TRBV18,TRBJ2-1,CASSPQGVDYNEQFF
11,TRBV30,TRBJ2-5,CAWSAQETQYF
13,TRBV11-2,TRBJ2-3,CASRRDRVDTQYF
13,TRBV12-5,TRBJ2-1,CASGLGLANEQFF
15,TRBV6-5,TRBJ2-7,CASNWTPKTAYEQYF
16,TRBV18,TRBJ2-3,CASSPQGQGVGDTQYF
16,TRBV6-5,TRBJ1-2,CASSYSPDVTSYGYTF
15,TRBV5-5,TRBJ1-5,CASSLELREGQPQHF